This TCR beta chain is from a study of cytomegalovirus exposure and HLA in healthy donors. This clone was observed a few times. Primers for the PCR totalled 60 Vbeta and 13 Jbeta. Assay: immunoSEQ multiplex PCR; the TCRdb copy retains only in-frame clones and omits some. Counted here are roughly 230,000 clones, about 90% occurring once; the ten biggest clones make up about 1.7%. The germline gives CDR1 MNHEY, CDR2 SMNVEV (reference sequence). The length of the CDR3 is 15 residues. V gave up 5 bases and J gave up 4 bases, with 15 bases separating them. The sequencing sample was made of PBMCs. The rearrangement links TRBV27 to TRBJ2-1, with D uncertain. This sequence was found in a girl aged 2-10 years in good health and CMV-seronegative. DNA for the CDR3: TGTGCCAGCAGTCCCAGTCACGGGTGGTACAATGAGCAGTTCTTC. Its translation: CASSPSHGWYNEQFF.